This entry lists 9 T cell receptor beta chains sequenced from one sample in a study of T cell responses to AZD1222 COVID-19 vaccine (TCRdb year 2021). In light of the paper, this sample's time point label describes: about 28 days (+/-7) after the second vaccine dose. Preparation of the library involved the immunoSEQ multiplex PCR assay. Imported from immuneACCESS, the table was reduced by TCRdb to in-frame sequences with V and J called. These copies leave out some clones; in studies compared against another copy, an unresolved V gene accounts for under half, and the cause of the remainder is not known. For this sample there are 150,000 to 200,000 clones; just over 90% appear just once. About 1.8% of the sample is held by the ten biggest clonotypes. The material was peripheral blood, obtained 28 days after the second AZD1222 dose. All receptors derive from an adult who received the AZD1222 COVID-19 vaccine.

In its sample, this clone was seen once. The chain employs TRBV2 and TRBJ2-1; TRBD2 aligns across 10 bases. CDR1 is SNHLY and CDR2 is FYNNEI in the germline V gene. V was pared by 6 bases and J by 9 bases, with 8 bases of the junction left unmatched. The CDR3 runs 14 residues. CDR3 sequence (DNA): TGTGCCAGCAGGAGCGGGGGGGCGGCTTTTGAGCAGTTCTTC. This gives the protein CASRSGGAAFEQFF.

J is TRBJ2-5 and V is TRBV7-8; maybe TRBD2 (5 bases). CDR1 and CDR2 from the germline V gene are SGHVS and FQNEAQ. V dropped 5 bases and J dropped 0 bases, with 19 bases sitting between them. This CDR3 contains 17 residues. The CDR3 DNA reads TGTGCCAGCAGCGAACGGGGTCGTGGTCCGAACCAAGAGACCCAGTACTTC. Translation gives CASSERGRGPNQETQYF.

The chain joins TRBV9 to TRBJ2-4; TRBD2 might be the D (6 bases). Trimming removed 0 bases from V and 7 bases from J, with 14 bases in between. The germline gives CDR1 SGDLS, CDR2 YYNGEE. The CDR3 runs 15 residues. The CDR3 loop reads CASSVGGGIGNIQYF. The DNA of the CDR3 is TGTGCCAGCAGCGTAGGGGGCGGGATAGGGAACATTCAGTACTTC.

The chain has TRBV18 and TRBJ1-5; TRBD1 agrees at 9 bases. Germline values: CDR1 KGHSH, CDR2 LQKENI. J lost 2 bases, V lost 1 base, and 6 bases had no gene match. The CDR3 is 17 residues long. For the CDR3, the DNA is TGTGCCAGCTCACCACAGAGGGACAGGGAGGGCAATCAGCCCCAGCATTTT. It specifies CASSPQRDREGNQPQHF.

Remarks on this clone: Other DNA sequences in the sample encode the same CDR3. The chain is built from TRBV5-1 and TRBJ2-1, with D maybe TRBD2 (5 bases). The V gene's germline CDR1 is SGHRS and CDR2 YFSETQ. The CDR3 is 15 amino acids. V lost 0 bases and J 0 bases, leaving 7 bases between the germline ends. CDR3 sequence (DNA): TGCGCCAGCAGCTTGGGTGGGAGCTCCTACAATGAGCAGTTCTTC. It yields the protein CASSLGGSSYNEQFF.

This clone was observed a single time. Other nucleotide sequences in the sample specify the same CDR3. This chain links TRBV5-5 with TRBJ2-7; TRBD1 aligns across 10 bases. The CDR3 spans 14 residues. The V and J ends lost 2 bases and 3 bases, in that order; junction bases with no gene match: 2. Germline assignment: CDR1 SGHKS and CDR2 YYEKEE (reference sequence). CDR3 amino acids: CASSFGQGGYEQYF. CDR3 nucleotide sequence: TGTGCCAGCAGCTTCGGACAGGGGGGCTACGAGCAGTACTTC.

The chain combines TRBV2 with TRBJ2-5, with no clear D. The germline CDR1 and CDR2 sequences are SNHLY and FYNNEI. V was cut by 2 bases and J by 1 base, with 8 bases left in between. The CDR3 consists of 14 residues. The CDR3, as DNA: TGTGCCAGCAGTGAATCTCGGGTCCAAGAGACCCAGTACTTC. Amino acid sequence: CASSESRVQETQYF.

The chain links TRBV27 to TRBJ1-1, with D uncertain. This CDR3 is 10 amino acids long. V lost 2 bases and J lost 11, with 6 bases in between. CDR1 and CDR2 from the germline V gene are MNHEY and SMNVEV (reference sequence). The CDR3 nucleotides are TGTGCCAGCAGTTTAACAAGGGCTTTCTTT. It specifies CASSLTRAFF.

The chain has TRBV9 and TRBJ2-3; TRBD2 agrees at 7 bases. This CDR3 has 16 residues. Germline assignment: CDR1 SGDLS and CDR2 YYNGEE. With V trimmed by 1 base and J by 5 bases, 10 bases remained unmatched. CDR3 amino acids: CASSVWREWVKDTQYF. DNA for the CDR3: TGTGCCAGCAGCGTATGGCGGGAGTGGGTCAAAGATACGCAGTATTTT.